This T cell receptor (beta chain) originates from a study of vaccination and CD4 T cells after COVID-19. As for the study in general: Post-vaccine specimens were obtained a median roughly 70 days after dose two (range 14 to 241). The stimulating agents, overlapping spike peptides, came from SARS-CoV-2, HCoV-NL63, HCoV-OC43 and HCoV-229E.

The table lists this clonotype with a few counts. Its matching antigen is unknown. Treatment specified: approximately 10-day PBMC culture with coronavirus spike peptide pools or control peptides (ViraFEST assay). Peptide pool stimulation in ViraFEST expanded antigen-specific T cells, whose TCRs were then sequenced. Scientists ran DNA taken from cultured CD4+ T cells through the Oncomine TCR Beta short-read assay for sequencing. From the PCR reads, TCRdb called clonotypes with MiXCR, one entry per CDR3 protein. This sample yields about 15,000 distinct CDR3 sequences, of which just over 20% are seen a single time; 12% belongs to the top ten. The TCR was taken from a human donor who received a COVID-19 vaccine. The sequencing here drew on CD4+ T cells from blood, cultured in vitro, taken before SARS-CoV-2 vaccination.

CDR3 in DNA: TGTGCCAGCAGTTGGGACAGGCCAGGAAACACCATATATTTT. It is translated as CASSWDRPGNTIYF. The rearrangement links TRBV2 to TRBJ1-3; 8 nucleotides match TRBD1. V was pared by 5 bases and J by 4 bases, with 4 bases of the junction left unmatched. The CDR3 runs to 14 residues. The germline V gene has CDR1 SNHLY and CDR2 FYNNEI.